Reported below is one TCR beta chain. The data stem from a study of blood T cell repertoires in COVID-19. Under the authors' procedure: Using reference gene primer amplification, nucleated cell counts were estimated. TCRdb's copy holds only in-frame clones and misses some; the assay was immunoSEQ multiplex PCR. V and J calls and clone size come straight from that table; D and trimming were deduced from the DNA. The table has 140,000 to 150,000 clones, under 90% seen once; the top ten hold around 8.4%. Trimming at V came to 8 bases and at J to 4 bases, leaving 8 bases not matched to a gene. CDR1 SGDLS and CDR2 YYNGEE come from the germline V gene. The CDR3 is 14 residues long.

The sequence was collected from a human donor in a cohort sampled during active COVID-19. Sequenced: peripheral blood. The chain has TRBV9 and TRBJ2-7; 11 nucleotides match TRBD2. CDR3 sequence: CARQIAGGSYEQYF. The CDR3, as DNA: TGTGCCAGACAGATAGCGGGAGGGTCGTACGAGCAGTACTTC.